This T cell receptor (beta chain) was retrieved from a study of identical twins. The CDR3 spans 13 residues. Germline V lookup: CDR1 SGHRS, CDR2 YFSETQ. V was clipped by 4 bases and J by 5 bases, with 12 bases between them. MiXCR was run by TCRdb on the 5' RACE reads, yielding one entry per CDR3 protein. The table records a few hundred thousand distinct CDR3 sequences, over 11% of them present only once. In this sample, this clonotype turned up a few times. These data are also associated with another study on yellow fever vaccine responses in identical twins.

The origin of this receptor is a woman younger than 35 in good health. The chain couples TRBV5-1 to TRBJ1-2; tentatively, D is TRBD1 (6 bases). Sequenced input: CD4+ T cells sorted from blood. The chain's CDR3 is CASSVDSRYGYTF. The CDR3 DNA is TGCGCCAGCAGCGTGGACAGCAGATATGGCTACACCTTC.